Each of the 27 T cell receptor beta chains below was sequenced from the same sample in a study of lymphopenia after photon versus proton radiotherapy. Profiled with immunoSEQ multiplex PCR; TCRdb holds only in-frame clones, not every one. The data show tens of thousands of clones, about nine tenths seen once. Sequences were derived from peripheral blood, sampled from a patient treated with proton-based radiotherapy. These receptors all come from a man older than 75 with esophageal cancer.

The V gene is TRBV19, the J gene TRBJ2-5, with 10 bases fitting TRBD2. There are 12 residues in the CDR3. The germline CDR1 and CDR2 sequences are LNHDA and SQIVND (reference sequence). Trimming removed 6 bases from V and 5 bases from J; junction bases left unmatched: 0. The CDR3 nucleotides are TGTGCCAGTAGGGGACTAGCGGAGACCCAGTACTTC. Amino acid sequence: CASRGLAETQYF.

V gene TRBV29-1 combines with J gene TRBJ2-3, with 9 bases aligning to TRBD2. In germline, CDR1 is SQVTM, CDR2 ANQGSEA. Trimming removed 4 bases from V and 1 base from J; junction bases left unmatched: 0. This CDR3 has 13 residues. In DNA form, the CDR3 reads TGCAGCGTTGTAGCGGGAGGCACAGATACGCAGTATTTT. The encoded protein is CSVVAGGTDTQYF.

The DNA of the CDR3 is TGCAGCGTTGGCGGACAGGGTGAAAAACTGTTTTTT. It encodes CSVGGQGEKLFF. The chain links TRBV29-1 to TRBJ1-4, with 8 bases that match TRBD1. This CDR3 is 12 amino acids long. CDR1 is SQVTM, CDR2 ANQGSEA, per germline. V shed 4 bases and J 7 bases; nucleotides not matched to a gene: 2.

This chain links TRBV2 with TRBJ1-1; 7 bases agree with TRBD1. V dropped 5 bases and J dropped 7; count of bases not matched to a gene: 4. The CDR3 is 12 residues long. Per germline, CDR1 SNHLY and CDR2 FYNNEI. CDR3 DNA sequence: TGTGCCAGCAGTTACAGGGGCGGTGAAGCTTTCTTT. Protein product: CASSYRGGEAFF.

The chain joins TRBV7-2 to TRBJ2-3; D uncertain. Between the trimmed V and J ends, which lost 11 bases and 4 bases, there was a span of 19 bases. The CDR3 totals 14 residues. Germline V gives CDR1 SGHTA, CDR2 FQGNSA. CDR3 sequence: CAGSAVGRSDTQYF. CDR3 coding DNA: TGTGCCGGGTCCGCGGTAGGCAGGTCAGATACGCAGTATTTT.

The chain uses TRBV7-2 and TRBJ2-5; TRBD1 matches 10 bases. Germline V lookup: CDR1 SGHTA, CDR2 FQGNSA. Trimming took 4 bases from V and 5 from J; bases not matched to a gene: 13. The length of the CDR3 is 17 residues. DNA for the CDR3: TGTGCCAGCAGCTCCCCCTCCGGGACAGGGGTAAGGGAGACCCAGTACTTC. This gives the protein CASSSPSGTGVRETQYF.

This clone was picked up one time. V and J are TRBV11-2 and TRBJ2-3; 16 nucleotides align to TRBD2. The junction had 3 bases not matched to a gene; V was cut back by 5 bases and J by 1 base. There are 17 residues in the CDR3. Per germline, CDR1 SGHAT and CDR2 FQNNGV. CDR3 DNA: TGTGCCAGCAGCCCCGGGACTAGCGGGAGGGGCACAGATACGCAGTATTTT. Residues: CASSPGTSGRGTDTQYF. The variable domain in full, with the rest retrieved from reference TRBV11-2 and TRBJ2-3, is EAGVAQSPRYKIIEKRQSVAFWCNPISGHATLYWYQQILGQGPKLLIQFQNNGVVDDSQLPKDRFSAERLKGVDSTLKIQPAKLEDSAVYLCASSPGTSGRGTDTQYFGPGTRLTVL.

The rearrangement uses TRBV9 and TRBJ1-2; the D is unclear. V was shortened by 4 bases and J by 5 bases, with 15 bases between the two germline ends. Per the germline V gene, CDR1 is SGDLS and CDR2 is YYNGEE. CDR3 length: 14 residues. In DNA form, the CDR3 reads TGTGCCAGCAGCCTCCTCGGGAGCGGGTATGGCTACACCTTC. Translated: CASSLLGSGYGYTF.

This clone was found a few times. This chain links TRBV6-1 with TRBJ1-6, with D uncertain. V was pared by 3 bases and J by 8 bases, with 8 bases between. Germline CDR1 reads MNHNS; CDR2 reads SASEGT. The CDR3 spans 13 residues. CDR3 in amino acids: CASSDSGDSPLHF. Here the CDR3 DNA reads TGTGCCAGCAGTGACTCTGGGGATTCACCCCTCCACTTT.

This clone was seen only a few times. The rearrangement uses TRBV2 and TRBJ1-1; D not certain. Germline loops: CDR1 SNHLY, CDR2 FYNNEI. The CDR3 is 15 residues long. The germline V and J ends were trimmed by 1 base and 0 bases, with 9 bases remaining between them. In DNA, the CDR3 is TGTGCCAGCAGTGAAGGGTTTCGGATGAACACTGAAGCTTTCTTT. Its translation is CASSEGFRMNTEAFF.

The rearrangement uses TRBV5-1 and TRBJ2-3; perhaps TRBD2 as D (6 bases). Germline CDR1 and CDR2: SGHRS and YFSETQ. The CDR3 extends over 16 amino acids. Trimming shortened V by 3 bases and J by 1 base, and 15 bases separated the two germline ends. The CDR3 bases are TGCGCCAGCAGCTATCTAGCGCCGGAGGGCACAGATACGCAGTATTTT. Translating gives CASSYLAPEGTDTQYF. The whole variable domain, remainder taken from reference TRBV5-1 and TRBJ2-3, is KAGVTQTPRYLIKTRGQQVTLSCSPISGHRSVSWYQQTPGQGLQFLFEYFSETQRNKGNFPGRFSGRQFSNSRSEMNVSTLELGDSALYLCASSYLAPEGTDTQYFGPGTRLTVL.

This sequence joins TRBV28 and TRBJ1-2; the D is unclear. The V and J ends lost 2 bases and 3 bases respectively, with 7 bases between them. Germline V gives CDR1 MDHEN, CDR2 SYDVKM. The CDR3 runs 13 residues. The CDR3 region has the DNA TGTGCCAGCAGTTTACTCGGAGACTATGGCTACACCTTC. Its protein is CASSLLGDYGYTF.

This rearrangement joins TRBV4-3 to TRBJ1-4; 9 bases are a match to TRBD1. This CDR3 has 17 residues. After removal of 0 bases from V and 6 bases from J, the junction contained 8 bases not matched to a gene. Germline loops: CDR1 LGHNA, CDR2 YSLEER. This chain's CDR3 is CASSQDPPGQGYEKLFF. The CDR3 nucleotides read TGCGCCAGCAGCCAAGACCCCCCGGGACAGGGATATGAAAAACTGTTTTTT.

The chain recombines TRBV6-5 with TRBJ2-7; D might be TRBD1 (6 bases). The germline CDR1 and CDR2 sequences are MNHEY and SVGAGI. There are 16 residues in the CDR3. Trimming left V 0 bases short and J 6 bases short, with 18 bases between. Here the CDR3 reads CASSYSARGFETEQYF. CDR3 DNA: TGTGCCAGCAGTTACTCGGCCAGGGGATTCGAAACCGAGCAGTACTTC.

This chain links TRBV4-1 with TRBJ1-1; D unresolved. Germline V lookup: CDR1 MGHRA, CDR2 YSYEKL. V shed 1 base and J shed 1 base, with 7 bases lying between them. The CDR3 has 14 amino acids. Here the CDR3 DNA reads TGCGCCAGCAGCCAAGTATCAGGGAACACTGAAGCTTTCTTT. Translating gives CASSQVSGNTEAFF.

The gene calls are TRBV6-5 and TRBJ2-7, with 8 bases fitting TRBD1. Germline assignment: CDR1 MNHEY and CDR2 SVGAGI. This CDR3 contains 14 residues. The V gene end was trimmed by 6 bases and the J gene end by 2 bases; junction bases not matched to a gene: 6. CDR3 sequence (DNA): TGTGCCAGCAGGAGGACAGGGATTACCTACGAGCAGTACTTC. This translates into CASRRTGITYEQYF.

V is TRBV5-6 and J is TRBJ1-1, with 9 positions matching TRBD1. V shed 1 base, J shed 3 bases, and the junction held 4 bases outside the gene matches. Germline CDR1 SGHDT, CDR2 YYEEEE. The CDR3 is 15 residues long. The CDR3 DNA follows: TGTGCCAGCAGCTTGACAGGGGGCTTTGACACTGAAGCTTTCTTT. It codes for CASSLTGGFDTEAFF.

The chain joins TRBV5-5 to TRBJ1-1, with D perhaps matching TRBD1 (6 bases). The V end lost 4 bases, the J end lost 8 bases, and 15 bases lay between the germline ends. Germline loops: CDR1 SGHKS, CDR2 YYEKEE (reference sequence). The CDR3 extends over 13 amino acids. CDR3 sequence (DNA): TGTGCCAGCAGCCCTGGACAGATATTAGAAGCTTTCTTT. Translation gives CASSPGQILEAFF.

The chain is built from TRBV29-1 and TRBJ2-5; TRBD1 matches 7 bases. With V trimmed by 7 bases and J by 3 bases, 14 bases remained unmatched. The V gene's germline CDR1 is SQVTM and CDR2 ANQGSEA. The CDR3 contains 15 residues. The CDR3 is CSARPDRVWEETQYF. The DNA of the CDR3 is TGCAGCGCCCGACCCGACAGGGTCTGGGAAGAGACCCAGTACTTC.

The chain carries TRBV14 and TRBJ1-3, with 7 positions matching TRBD1. The J segment lost 9 bases and the V segment lost 6 bases, leaving 14 bases of the junction unmatched. The CDR3 covers 15 residues. The germline gives CDR1 SGHDN, CDR2 FVKESK. The DNA of the CDR3 is TGTGCCAGCAGGCCCTCGGGGGGCCAGGGGGGCACCATATATTTT. Its protein product is CASRPSGGQGGTIYF.

This chain joins TRBV18 and TRBJ1-1; 9 bases are shared with TRBD1. Losses at the gene ends were 3 bases for V and 1 base for J; bases not matched to a gene: 6. The CDR3 length is 16 residues. Germline lookup yields CDR1 KGHSH and CDR2 LQKENI. The CDR3 reads CASSPPTGQGNTEAFF. Written as DNA, the CDR3 is TGTGCCAGCTCACCGCCGACGGGACAGGGGAACACTGAAGCTTTCTTT.

The chain couples TRBV2 to TRBJ2-1, with 11 positions matching TRBD2. There are 14 residues in the CDR3. Losses at the gene ends were 7 bases for V and 8 bases for J; bases not matched to a gene: 7. Germline V gene data show CDR1 as SNHLY and CDR2 as FYNNEI. For the CDR3, the DNA is TGTGCCAGCAAGAGGACTAGCGGGTCGCATGAGCAGTTCTTC. It codes for CASKRTSGSHEQFF.

The chain is built from TRBV9 and TRBJ2-7; D is perhaps TRBD1 (6 bases). Trimming left V 0 bases short and J 2 bases short, with 15 bases between. The CDR3 has 16 amino acids. CDR1 is SGDLS, CDR2 YYNGEE, per germline. The CDR3 region is CASSVAPTGSTYEQYF. CDR3 in DNA: TGTGCCAGCAGCGTAGCCCCGACAGGCTCGACCTACGAGCAGTACTTC.

This clone was detected a few times. The V and J genes are TRBV5-4 and TRBJ2-1; 7 nucleotides match TRBD1. Germline loops: CDR1 SGHNT, CDR2 YYREEE (reference sequence). J gave up 6 bases and V 4 bases, and 4 bases lay outside the gene matches. The CDR3 totals 13 residues. CDR3 in amino acids: CASSTDRANEQFF. DNA for the CDR3: TGTGCCAGCAGCACCGACAGGGCCAATGAGCAGTTCTTC.

The chain recombines TRBV2 with TRBJ1-6; 8 bases align to TRBD1. The CDR3 is 14 amino acids. Germline V gene sequence: CDR1 SNHLY, CDR2 FYNNEI. Trimming at V came to 7 bases and at J to 8 bases, leaving 7 bases not matched to a gene. CDR3 nucleotides: TGTGCCAGCAAGAGAACAGGGGGGGATTCACCCCTCCACTTT. Translating gives CASKRTGGDSPLHF.

The chain combines TRBV25-1 with TRBJ1-1, with D unclear. Germline CDR1 MGHDK, CDR2 SYGVNS. CDR3 length: 17 amino acids. Trimming stripped 3 bases from V and 0 bases from J, with 17 bases between. Here the CDR3 reads CASSDTVTLTMNTEAFF. The CDR3 DNA reads TGTGCCAGCAGTGACACGGTTACACTTACCATGAACACTGAAGCTTTCTTT.

This rearrangement joins TRBV5-1 to TRBJ2-5; 10 bases agree with TRBD2. J lost 5 bases, V lost 4 bases, and 8 bases had no gene match. Germline V gene lookup returns CDR1 SGHRS and CDR2 YFSETQ. The CDR3 runs to 15 residues. The CDR3 reads CASSASGRAQETQYF. CDR3 bases: TGCGCCAGCAGCGCCAGCGGGAGGGCTCAGGAGACCCAGTACTTC.